Presented here are 29 T cell receptor beta chains from one specimen sequenced in a study of blood T cells in healthy people across ages. Then a second PCR, running about 7 to 11 cycles, was carried out with a sample-barcoded 5' primer and a J-beta primer mix. MiXCR, applied by TCRdb to the 5' RACE reads, yields one record per CDR3 protein. Of about 570,000 distinct CDR3 sequences in the sample, approximately 30% were seen once. The material sequenced was blood. The receptors were gathered from a woman aged 70-85 years in good health.

V is TRBV20-1 and J is TRBJ1-2; a possible D gene is TRBD1 (5 bases). Trimming shortened V by 3 bases and J by 2 bases, and 10 bases separated the two germline ends. Germline loops: CDR1 DFQATT, CDR2 SNEGSKA (reference sequence). The CDR3 loop spans 13 amino acids. In DNA form, the CDR3 reads TGCAGTGCTAGGGGACTGGGAAACTATGGCTACACCTTC. This encodes CSARGLGNYGYTF.

The chain combines TRBV6-5 with TRBJ1-2, with 10 bases matching TRBD1. Germline lookup yields CDR1 MNHEY and CDR2 SVGAGI. V was pared by 7 bases and J by 8 bases, with 7 bases of the junction left unmatched. There are 13 residues in the CDR3. The CDR3 region has the DNA TGTGCCAGCATCGGGGGACAGGGGAAAGGCTACACCTTC. Amino acid sequence: CASIGGQGKGYTF.

In regard to this clonotype: Sequence at one end of the junction differs from germline and may be a read error. The chain has TRBV7-2 and TRBJ2-5; D ambiguous. CDR1 SGHTA and CDR2 FQGNSA come from the germline V gene. This CDR3 contains 15 residues. The CDR3 DNA sequence: TGTGCCTGCAGCTTAGTCCGGACGCCCGGGGAGACCCAGTACTTC. It yields the protein CACSLVRTPGETQYF.

V gene TRBV6-1 combines with J gene TRBJ2-2; D perhaps matches TRBD1 (5 bases). V lost 6 bases and J lost 5, with 10 bases in between. Per germline, CDR1 MNHNS and CDR2 SASEGT. The CDR3 contains 13 residues. The DNA for the CDR3 is TGTGCCAGCAGAAGGACACGTACCGGGGAGCTGTTTTTT. This sequence encodes CASRRTRTGELFF.

This rearrangement joins TRBV6-1 to TRBJ2-1; no clear D gene. Trimming took off 7 bases at V and 8 bases at J, with 15 bases between the two ends. CDR3 length: 13 residues. Germline V gene lookup returns CDR1 MNHNS and CDR2 SASEGT. DNA of the CDR3: TGTGCCAGCACGTTTACGAAGGGCTATGAGCAGTTCTTC. It yields the protein CASTFTKGYEQFF.

The V gene is TRBV29-1, the J gene TRBJ1-2; D not certain. The germline V gene has CDR1 SQVTM and CDR2 ANQGSEA. The length of the CDR3 is 13 residues. Trimming took off 0 bases at V and 5 bases at J, with 10 bases between the two ends. The CDR3 spells CSVEETFRYGYTF. The CDR3 coding sequence is TGCAGCGTTGAAGAGACTTTTCGGTATGGCTACACCTTC.

This clonotype came up a few times. Sequence at one end of the junction differs from germline and may be a read error. The rearrangement joins TRBV20-1 to TRBJ1-2; D uncertain. CDR1 and CDR2 from the germline V gene are DFQATT and SNEGSKA (reference sequence). CDR3 length equals 13 residues. The CDR3 coding sequence is TGCAGTGCTAGCAGCCCAACCCTCCATGGCTACGCCTTC. Protein product: CSASSPTLHGYAF.

This clonotype was seen a few times. The rearrangement links TRBV20-1 to TRBJ2-1, with D maybe TRBD2 (7 bases). Germline CDR1 DFQATT, CDR2 SNEGSKA (reference sequence). V was pared by 1 base and J by 8 bases, with 15 bases between. The CDR3 totals 14 residues. CDR3 sequence (DNA): TGCAGTGCTAGAGCGGGGGGCCGAGGGGATGAGCAGTTCTTC. Residues: CSARAGGRGDEQFF.

This rearrangement joins TRBV18 to TRBJ2-1, with D perhaps TRBD1 (5 bases). Trimming removed 5 bases at V and 7 bases at J, with 18 bases between. The CDR3 covers 15 residues. Germline-derived CDR1 and CDR2 are KGHSH and LQKENI. CDR3 in amino acids: CASSSDRQRRNEQFF. CDR3 nucleotides: TGTGCCAGCTCATCGGATCGACAGAGGCGGAATGAGCAGTTCTTC.

This clonotype was seen once. At one end the junction does not follow the germline gene, possibly because of a read error. The chain recombines TRBV7-9 with TRBJ1-4; D not resolved. The CDR3 covers 11 residues. Germline CDR1 reads SEHNR; CDR2 reads FQNEAQ (reference sequence). CDR3 nucleotides: TGTTCCAGCAGCTTGTTGGAAAAACTGTTTTTT. Its protein product is CSSSLLEKLFF.

This clonotype was counted only a few times. Sequence at one end of the junction differs from germline and may be a read error. This sequence joins TRBV7-7 and TRBJ2-5, with D unclear. Germline assignment: CDR1 SSHAT and CDR2 FNYEAQ (reference sequence). The CDR3 totals 14 residues. CDR3 sequence: CASSPSATGETQYF. The CDR3 DNA sequence: TGTGCTAGCAGCCCCAGTGCAACCGGGGAGACCCAGTACTTC.

This clonotype was seen more than once but under ten times. V usage is TRBV7-2 and J usage is TRBJ2-3; the match to TRBD2 covers 12 bases. CDR1 and CDR2 (germline): SGHTA, FQGNSA. With V trimmed by 1 base and J by 14 bases, 7 bases remained unmatched. This CDR3 comprises 14 residues. Written as DNA, the CDR3 is TGTGCCAGCAGCTTAGATCCTAGCGGGGGGGCAGGGTATTTT. As protein: CASSLDPSGGAGYF.

This clonotype was detected a few times. The chain employs TRBV7-8 and TRBJ2-7; TRBD2 matches 7 bases. The CDR3 is 15 residues long. From germline, CDR1 is SGHVS and CDR2 FQNEAQ. V lost 1 base and J lost 6; bases outside the gene matches: 9. The CDR3 spells CASSLEGGWSAEQYF. CDR3 sequence (DNA): TGTGCCAGCAGCTTAGAGGGAGGGTGGTCGGCCGAGCAGTACTTC.

The chain is built from TRBV6-1 and TRBJ1-2, with D uncertain. Germline loops: CDR1 MNHNS, CDR2 SASEGT. This CDR3 is 15 amino acids long. V gave up 4 bases and J gave up 2 bases, with 14 bases separating them. CDR3 nucleotides: TGTGCCAGCAGTGTAGTAGGCAGCCGGAACTATGGCTACACCTTC. Protein sequence: CASSVVGSRNYGYTF.

This clonotype was observed many times. The gene calls are TRBV4-3 and TRBJ1-2; weak D call: TRBD1 (6 bases). CDR1 is LGHNA and CDR2 is YSLEER in the germline V gene. V lost 0 bases and J lost 7, with 9 bases in between. The CDR3 totals 13 residues. CDR3 residues: CASSQDRGSGYTF. The CDR3 DNA sequence: TGCGCCAGCAGCCAAGATAGGGGGAGTGGCTACACCTTC.

This clonotype appeared a few times. The chain employs TRBV5-1 and TRBJ2-5; 11 bases agree with TRBD1. The DNA end favors TRBJ2-7, so the J call may be wrong. This CDR3 is 17 amino acids long. CDR1 and CDR2 (germline): SGHRS, YFSETQ. The CDR3, as DNA: TGCGCCAGCAGCCAAAGAGCCCCGGGACAGGGGGCCTACGAGCAGTACTTC. Protein sequence: CASSQRAPGQGAYEQYF.

As for this clonotype: The junction does not match germline at one end; this may be a read error. This chain joins TRBV29-1 and TRBJ2-6, with TRBD1 matching over 10 bases. CDR3 length: 16 residues. Per germline, CDR1 SQVTM and CDR2 ANQGSEA. CDR3 nucleotide sequence: TGCAGCGTTGAAAGGGACAGGGGCTCTGGGGCCGACGTCCTGACTTTC. Residues: CSVERDRGSGADVLTF.

The rearrangement joins TRBV3-1 to TRBJ2-5; TRBD1 aligns across 7 bases. The germline V gene has CDR1 LGHDT and CDR2 YNNKEL (reference sequence). The CDR3 is 16 amino acids. V was clipped by 4 bases and J by 0 bases; unmatched bases: 8. CDR3 amino acids: CASSLTGTVYQETQYF. The CDR3 nucleotides are TGTGCCAGCAGCCTAACCGGGACAGTGTACCAAGAGACCCAGTACTTC.

This clonotype was recorded many times. The V call is TRBV4-1, the J call TRBJ2-7; TRBD1 matches 7 bases. After removal of 0 bases from V and 1 base from J, the junction contained 6 bases not matched to a gene. The CDR3 runs 16 residues. Germline loops: CDR1 MGHRA, CDR2 YSYEKL. CDR3 nucleotide sequence: TGCGCCAGCAGCCAAGAGGCCGCCAGGGGGTCCTACGAGCAGTACTTC. It yields the protein CASSQEAARGSYEQYF.

The gene calls are TRBV12-3 or TRBV12-4 and TRBJ1-2; 7 nucleotides agree with TRBD1. The CDR3 sequence is 14 residues long. The V segment lost 3 bases and the J segment 5 bases; nucleotides outside the gene matches: 6. CDR3 amino acids: CASSFRGQGYGYTF. CDR3 nucleotides: TGTGCCAGCAGTTTTAGGGGGCAAGGGTATGGCTACACCTTC.

This sequence joins TRBV29-1 and TRBJ1-1; possible D gene TRBD1, 5 bases. Germline V lookup: CDR1 SQVTM, CDR2 ANQGSEA. Trimming pared 7 bases from V and 0 bases from J, leaving 18 bases between. This CDR3 has 15 residues. The CDR3 coding sequence is TGCAGCGCCCTAAGAGGGGCGGGAATGAACACTGAAGCTTTCTTT. Translated, it gives CSALRGAGMNTEAFF.

In this sample, this clonotype turned up a few times. V and J are TRBV12-3 or TRBV12-4 and TRBJ1-3, with D unclear. The ends were cut back, 7 bases at V and 6 bases at J, with 19 bases in the middle. CDR3 length: 15 residues. The CDR3 here is CASTQETAAVNTIYF. In DNA form, the CDR3 reads TGTGCCAGCACCCAGGAGACGGCGGCCGTAAACACCATATATTTT.

This clonotype was counted between two and nine times. This rearrangement joins TRBV10-3 to TRBJ2-3, with D unresolved. The CDR3 length is 12 residues. Germline V gene data show CDR1 as ENHRY and CDR2 as SYGVKD. The germline V and J ends were trimmed by 7 bases and 1 base, with 6 bases remaining between them. The chain's CDR3 is CAINNGTDTQYF. Written as DNA, the CDR3 is TGTGCCATCAACAACGGCACAGATACGCAGTATTTT.

The rearrangement joins TRBV20-1 to TRBJ1-1; D perhaps matches TRBD1 (5 bases). This CDR3 is 14 amino acids long. CDR1 DFQATT and CDR2 SNEGSKA come from the germline V gene (reference sequence). The V and J ends lost 0 bases and 2 bases respectively, with 10 bases between them. The CDR3 sequence: CSARDGGVNTEAFF. The CDR3, as DNA: TGCAGTGCTAGAGACGGAGGGGTTAACACTGAAGCTTTCTTT.

This clonotype was detected a few times. This chain uses TRBV5-6 with TRBJ2-3; TRBD2 is a possible D gene (5 bases). V was cut by 3 bases and J by 5 bases, with 10 bases left in between. The germline CDR1 and CDR2 sequences are SGHDT and YYEEEE. CDR3 size: 13 residues. The CDR3 loop reads CASSSGSGDTQYF. As DNA, the CDR3 is TGTGCCAGCAGCTCGGGGTCAGGAGATACGCAGTATTTT.

This clonotype has a handful of counts. The chain recombines TRBV9 with TRBJ2-5; 10 bases map to TRBD1. With the DNA end fitting TRBJ2-7 better, the J assignment may be wrong. Germline CDR1 SGDLS, CDR2 YYNGEE. The CDR3 totals 14 residues. CDR3 sequence (DNA): TGTGCCAGCAGCCCTTGGACAGGGGGAGGCGAGCAGTACTTC. Residues: CASSPWTGGGEQYF.

V gene TRBV27 combines with J gene TRBJ2-7; 9 bases line up with TRBD2. CDR1 is MNHEY and CDR2 is SMNVEV in the germline V gene (reference sequence). The length of the CDR3 is 16 residues. V dropped 3 bases and J dropped 1; count of bases not matched to a gene: 7. The CDR3 spells CASSFTRAGGSYEQYF. In DNA form, the CDR3 reads TGTGCCAGCAGTTTTACACGAGCGGGGGGTTCCTACGAGCAGTACTTC.

In its sample, this clonotype was seen a few times. The V gene is TRBV25-1, the J gene TRBJ2-5; 12 bases are shared with TRBD2. The assigned J gene may be wrong: the sequence end matches TRBJ2-1 better. Germline V lookup: CDR1 MGHDK, CDR2 SYGVNS. The CDR3 consists of 14 residues. In nucleotides, the CDR3 is TGTGCCAGCATGCTAGCGGGGGGGAGCGATGAGCAGTTCTTC. Its protein is CASMLAGGSDEQFF.

The chain combines TRBV5-1 with TRBJ2-1, with 8 bases aligning to TRBD2. The CDR3 loop spans 15 amino acids. Germline V CDR1 and CDR2: SGHRS, YFSETQ. The junction had 6 bases not matched to a gene; V was cut back by 6 bases and J by 1 base. The CDR3 protein is CASTGGGVSYNEQFF. The CDR3 coding sequence is TGCGCCAGCACGGGAGGGGGGGTTTCCTACAATGAGCAGTTCTTC.